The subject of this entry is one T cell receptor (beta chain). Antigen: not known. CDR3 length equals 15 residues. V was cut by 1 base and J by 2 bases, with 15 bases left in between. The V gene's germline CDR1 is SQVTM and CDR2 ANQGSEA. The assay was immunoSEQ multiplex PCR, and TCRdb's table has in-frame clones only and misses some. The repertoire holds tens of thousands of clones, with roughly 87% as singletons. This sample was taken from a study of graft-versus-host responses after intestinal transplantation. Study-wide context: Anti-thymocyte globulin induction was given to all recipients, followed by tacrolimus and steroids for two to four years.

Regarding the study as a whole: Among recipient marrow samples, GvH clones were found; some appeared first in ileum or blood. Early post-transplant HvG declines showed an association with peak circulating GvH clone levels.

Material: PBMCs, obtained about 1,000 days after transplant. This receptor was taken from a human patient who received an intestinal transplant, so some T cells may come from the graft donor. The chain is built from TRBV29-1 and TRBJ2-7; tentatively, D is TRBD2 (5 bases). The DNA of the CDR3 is TGCAGCGTTGAAGGTACCCGGGGTAGCCCCTACGAGCAGTACTTC. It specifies CSVEGTRGSPYEQYF.